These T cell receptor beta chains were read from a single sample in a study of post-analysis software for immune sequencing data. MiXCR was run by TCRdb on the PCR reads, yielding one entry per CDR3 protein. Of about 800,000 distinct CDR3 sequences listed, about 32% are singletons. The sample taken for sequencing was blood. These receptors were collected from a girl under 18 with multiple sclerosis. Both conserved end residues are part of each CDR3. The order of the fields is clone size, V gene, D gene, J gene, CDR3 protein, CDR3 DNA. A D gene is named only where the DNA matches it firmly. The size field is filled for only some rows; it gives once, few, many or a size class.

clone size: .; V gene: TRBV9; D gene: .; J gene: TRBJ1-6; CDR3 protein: CASSDRSGSPLHF; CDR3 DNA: TGTGCCAGCTCAGACAGGTCGGGATCACCCCTCCACTTT
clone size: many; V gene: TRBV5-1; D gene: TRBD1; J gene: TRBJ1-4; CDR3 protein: CASSSTGSATNEKLFF; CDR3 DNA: TGCGCCAGCAGCTCGACAGGGAGTGCGACTAATGAAAAACTGTTTTTT
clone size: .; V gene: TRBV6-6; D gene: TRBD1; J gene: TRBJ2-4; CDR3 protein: CASSYSWDRGNKNIQYF; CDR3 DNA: TGTGCCAGCAGTTACTCGTGGGACAGGGGTAACAAAAACATTCAGTACTTC
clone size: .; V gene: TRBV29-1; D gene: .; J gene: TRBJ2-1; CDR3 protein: CSVEWVHEQFF; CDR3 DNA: TGCAGCGTTGAATGGGTCCATGAGCAGTTCTTC
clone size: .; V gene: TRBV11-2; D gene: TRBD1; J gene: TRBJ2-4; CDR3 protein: CASSWGQGPSKNIQYF; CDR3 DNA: TGTGCCAGCAGCTGGGGACAGGGCCCTTCCAAAAACATTCAGTACTTC
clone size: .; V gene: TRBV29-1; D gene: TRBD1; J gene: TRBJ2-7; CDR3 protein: CSAMTGAYEQYF; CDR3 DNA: TGCAGCGCCATGACAGGGGCGTACGAGCAGTACTTC
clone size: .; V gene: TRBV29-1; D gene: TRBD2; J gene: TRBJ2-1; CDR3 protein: CSVDGSTSGSNEQFF; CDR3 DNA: TGCAGCGTTGATGGGTCGACTAGCGGGAGTAATGAGCAGTTCTTC
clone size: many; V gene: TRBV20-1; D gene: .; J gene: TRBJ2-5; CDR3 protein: CSARGAGIRETQYF; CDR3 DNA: TGCAGTGCTAGAGGCGCGGGGATTCGGGAGACCCAGTACTTC
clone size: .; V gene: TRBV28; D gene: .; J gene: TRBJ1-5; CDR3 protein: CASSPGFGANQPQHF; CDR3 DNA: TGTGCCAGCAGTCCGGGTTTCGGCGCGAATCAGCCCCAGCATTTT
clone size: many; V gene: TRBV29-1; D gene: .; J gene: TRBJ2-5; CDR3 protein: CSVRKTEQETQYF; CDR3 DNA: TGCAGCGTCCGGAAGACAGAACAAGAGACCCAGTACTTC
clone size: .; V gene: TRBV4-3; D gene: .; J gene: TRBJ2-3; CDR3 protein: CASSQEEGPDTQYF; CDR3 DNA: TGCGCCAGCAGCCAAGAAGAGGGCCCAGATACGCAGTATTTT
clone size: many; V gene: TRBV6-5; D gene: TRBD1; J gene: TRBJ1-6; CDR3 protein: CASTWTGAGNSPLHF; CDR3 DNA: TGTGCCAGCACCTGGACAGGGGCGGGCAATTCACCCCTCCACTTT
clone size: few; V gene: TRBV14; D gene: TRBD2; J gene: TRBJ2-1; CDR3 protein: CASRASGKSYNEQFF; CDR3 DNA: TGTGCCAGCAGGGCTAGCGGGAAGTCCTACAATGAGCAGTTCTTC
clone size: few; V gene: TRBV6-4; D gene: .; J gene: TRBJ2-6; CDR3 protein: CASSDGAPGANVLTF; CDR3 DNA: TGTGCCAGCAGTGACGGCGCGCCAGGGGCCAACGTCCTGACTTTC
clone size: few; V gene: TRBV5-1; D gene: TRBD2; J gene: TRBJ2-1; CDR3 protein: CASSPGDYRAYNEQFF; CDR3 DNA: TGCGCCAGCAGCCCGGGGGACTACCGTGCCTACAATGAGCAGTTCTTC
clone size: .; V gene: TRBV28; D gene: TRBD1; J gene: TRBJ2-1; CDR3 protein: CASRSWTGGSYNEQFF; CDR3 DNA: TGTGCCAGCAGGTCCTGGACAGGGGGCTCCTACAATGAGCAGTTCTTC
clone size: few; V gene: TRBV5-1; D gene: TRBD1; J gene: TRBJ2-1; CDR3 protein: CASRVTTGQYNEQFF; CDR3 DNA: TGCGCCAGCAGGGTCACGACAGGGCAGTACAATGAGCAGTTCTTC
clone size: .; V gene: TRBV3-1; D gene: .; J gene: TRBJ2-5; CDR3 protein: CASRTVGAAETQYF; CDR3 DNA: TGTGCCAGCCGGACGGTGGGGGCCGCAGAGACCCAGTACTTC
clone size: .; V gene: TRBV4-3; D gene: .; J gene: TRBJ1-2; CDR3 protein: CASSQDLGTHGYTF; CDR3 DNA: TGCGCCAGCAGCCAAGACCTAGGGACCCACGGCTACACCTTC
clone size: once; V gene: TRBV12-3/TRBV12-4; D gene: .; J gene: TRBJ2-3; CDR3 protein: CATSRGHGDTQYF; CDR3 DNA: TGTGCCACCAGTCGGGGCCACGGAGATACGCAGTATTTT
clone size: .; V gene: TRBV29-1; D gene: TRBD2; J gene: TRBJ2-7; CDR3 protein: CSVRRSTSGYEQYF; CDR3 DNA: TGCAGCGTGCGACGGTCGACTAGCGGATACGAGCAGTACTTC
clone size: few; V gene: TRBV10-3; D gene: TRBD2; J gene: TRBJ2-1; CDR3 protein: CATRAGAIDNEQFF; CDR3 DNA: TGTGCCACTAGAGCGGGAGCCATTGACAATGAGCAGTTCTTC
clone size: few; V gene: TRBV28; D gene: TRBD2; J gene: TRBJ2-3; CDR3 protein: CASSRWTSGGRADTQYF; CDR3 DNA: TGTGCCAGCAGCCGCTGGACTAGCGGGGGGCGGGCAGATACGCAGTATTTT
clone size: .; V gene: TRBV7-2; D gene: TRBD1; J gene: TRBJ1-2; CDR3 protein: CASSWQTGGQSGYGYTF; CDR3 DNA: TGTGCCAGCAGCTGGCAGACAGGGGGACAAAGCGGCTATGGCTACACCTTC
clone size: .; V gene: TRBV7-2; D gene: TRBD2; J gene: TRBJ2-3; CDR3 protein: CASSPRVAGGPTQYF; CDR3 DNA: TGTGCCAGCAGCCCCCGGGTAGCGGGAGGGCCAACGCAGTATTTT
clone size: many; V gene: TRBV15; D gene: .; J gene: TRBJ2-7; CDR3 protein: CATSVGGSYEQYF; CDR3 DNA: TGTGCCACCAGCGTCGGAGGCTCCTACGAGCAGTACTTC
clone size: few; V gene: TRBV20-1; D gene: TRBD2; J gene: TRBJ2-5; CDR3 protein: CSARRGAETQYF; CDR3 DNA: TGCAGTGCCCGGCGGGGGGCAGAGACCCAGTACTTC
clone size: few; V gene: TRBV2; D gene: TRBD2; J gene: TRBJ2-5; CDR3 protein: CASRTTSGGAETQYF; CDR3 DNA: TGTGCCAGCAGGACAACTAGCGGGGGGGCAGAGACCCAGTACTTC
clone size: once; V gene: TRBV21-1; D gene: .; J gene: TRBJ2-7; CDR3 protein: CASSSRIAYEQYF; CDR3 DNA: TGTGCCAGCAGCTCTCGGATAGCGTACGAGCAGTACTTC
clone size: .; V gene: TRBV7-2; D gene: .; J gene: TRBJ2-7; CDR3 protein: CASSPPGAGYEQYF; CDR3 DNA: TGTGCCAGCAGCCCCCCCGGGGCAGGATACGAGCAGTACTTC
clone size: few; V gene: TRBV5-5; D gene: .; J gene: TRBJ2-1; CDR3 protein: CASSLGAENNEQFF; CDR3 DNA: TGTGCCAGCAGCTTAGGAGCCGAAAATAATGAGCAGTTCTTC
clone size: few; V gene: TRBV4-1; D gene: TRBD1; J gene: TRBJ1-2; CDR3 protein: CASSQTMDREANYGYTF; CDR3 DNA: TGCGCCAGCAGCCAAACAATGGACAGGGAAGCTAACTATGGCTACACCTTC
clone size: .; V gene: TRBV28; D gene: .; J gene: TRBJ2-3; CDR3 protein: CASIRPGITDTQYF; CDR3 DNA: TGTGCCAGCATAAGACCCGGGATCACAGATACGCAGTATTTT
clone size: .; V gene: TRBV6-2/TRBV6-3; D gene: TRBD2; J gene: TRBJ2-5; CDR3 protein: CASSYGLAGGPPETQYF; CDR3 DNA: TGTGCCAGCAGTTACGGACTAGCGGGAGGGCCGCCGGAGACCCAGTACTTC
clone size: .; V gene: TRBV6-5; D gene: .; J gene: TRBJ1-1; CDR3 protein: CASSRIEGAEAFF; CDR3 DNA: TGTGCCAGCAGCAGAATCGAGGGCGCTGAAGCTTTCTTT
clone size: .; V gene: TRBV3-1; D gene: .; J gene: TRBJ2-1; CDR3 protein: CASSQDYARYNEQFF; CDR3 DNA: TGTGCCAGCAGCCAAGACTACGCGCGCTACAATGAGCAGTTCTTC
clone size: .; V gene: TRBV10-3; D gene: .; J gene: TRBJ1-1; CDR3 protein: CAISPGTQEEAFF; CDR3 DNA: TGTGCCATCAGTCCCGGGACGCAGGAAGAAGCTTTCTTT
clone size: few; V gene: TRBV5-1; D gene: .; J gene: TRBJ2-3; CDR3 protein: CASSLEQAPTDTQYF; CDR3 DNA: TGCGCCAGCAGCTTGGAGCAGGCACCCACAGATACGCAGTATTTT